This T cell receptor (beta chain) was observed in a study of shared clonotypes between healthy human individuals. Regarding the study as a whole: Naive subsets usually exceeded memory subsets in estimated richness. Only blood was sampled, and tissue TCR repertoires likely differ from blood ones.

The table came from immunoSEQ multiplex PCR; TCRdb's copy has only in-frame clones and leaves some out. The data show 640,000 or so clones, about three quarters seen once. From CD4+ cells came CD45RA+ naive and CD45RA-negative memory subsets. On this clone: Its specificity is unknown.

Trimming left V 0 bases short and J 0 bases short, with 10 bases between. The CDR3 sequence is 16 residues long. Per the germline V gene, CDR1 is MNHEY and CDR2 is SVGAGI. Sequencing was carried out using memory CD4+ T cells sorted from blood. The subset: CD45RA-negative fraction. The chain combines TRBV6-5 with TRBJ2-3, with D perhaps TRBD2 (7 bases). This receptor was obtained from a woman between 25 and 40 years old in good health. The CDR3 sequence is CASSYSSGTSTDTQYF. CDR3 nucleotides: TGTGCCAGCAGTTACTCGAGCGGGACAAGCACAGATACGCAGTATTTT.